The clone carrying this TCR beta chain was observed once. The junction departs from germline at one end; a sequencing error may be responsible. The CDR3 is 19 amino acids. This sample is drawn from a study of T-cell reconstitution after alpha-beta-depleted transplantation in children. Unique molecular identifiers were incorporated when the TCRbeta library was constructed. In TCRdb, the PCR reads were re-called with MiXCR into one record per CDR3 protein. The table records about 410,000 distinct CDR3 sequences, around 20% of them present only once. This sequence joins TRBV12-3 or TRBV12-4 and TRBJ2-4; TRBD1 might be the D (6 bases). The sample in question was PBMCs from the stem cell graft donor, obtained from the stem cell graft. This sequence was found in a human donor who donated a stem cell graft to a child with acute myeloid leukemia. This chain's CDR3 is CARSTPSRTAEGDKNIQYF. The CDR3 DNA follows: TGTGCCCGCAGTACGCCCTCCCGGACAGCCGAGGGCGACAAAAACATTCAGTACTTC.